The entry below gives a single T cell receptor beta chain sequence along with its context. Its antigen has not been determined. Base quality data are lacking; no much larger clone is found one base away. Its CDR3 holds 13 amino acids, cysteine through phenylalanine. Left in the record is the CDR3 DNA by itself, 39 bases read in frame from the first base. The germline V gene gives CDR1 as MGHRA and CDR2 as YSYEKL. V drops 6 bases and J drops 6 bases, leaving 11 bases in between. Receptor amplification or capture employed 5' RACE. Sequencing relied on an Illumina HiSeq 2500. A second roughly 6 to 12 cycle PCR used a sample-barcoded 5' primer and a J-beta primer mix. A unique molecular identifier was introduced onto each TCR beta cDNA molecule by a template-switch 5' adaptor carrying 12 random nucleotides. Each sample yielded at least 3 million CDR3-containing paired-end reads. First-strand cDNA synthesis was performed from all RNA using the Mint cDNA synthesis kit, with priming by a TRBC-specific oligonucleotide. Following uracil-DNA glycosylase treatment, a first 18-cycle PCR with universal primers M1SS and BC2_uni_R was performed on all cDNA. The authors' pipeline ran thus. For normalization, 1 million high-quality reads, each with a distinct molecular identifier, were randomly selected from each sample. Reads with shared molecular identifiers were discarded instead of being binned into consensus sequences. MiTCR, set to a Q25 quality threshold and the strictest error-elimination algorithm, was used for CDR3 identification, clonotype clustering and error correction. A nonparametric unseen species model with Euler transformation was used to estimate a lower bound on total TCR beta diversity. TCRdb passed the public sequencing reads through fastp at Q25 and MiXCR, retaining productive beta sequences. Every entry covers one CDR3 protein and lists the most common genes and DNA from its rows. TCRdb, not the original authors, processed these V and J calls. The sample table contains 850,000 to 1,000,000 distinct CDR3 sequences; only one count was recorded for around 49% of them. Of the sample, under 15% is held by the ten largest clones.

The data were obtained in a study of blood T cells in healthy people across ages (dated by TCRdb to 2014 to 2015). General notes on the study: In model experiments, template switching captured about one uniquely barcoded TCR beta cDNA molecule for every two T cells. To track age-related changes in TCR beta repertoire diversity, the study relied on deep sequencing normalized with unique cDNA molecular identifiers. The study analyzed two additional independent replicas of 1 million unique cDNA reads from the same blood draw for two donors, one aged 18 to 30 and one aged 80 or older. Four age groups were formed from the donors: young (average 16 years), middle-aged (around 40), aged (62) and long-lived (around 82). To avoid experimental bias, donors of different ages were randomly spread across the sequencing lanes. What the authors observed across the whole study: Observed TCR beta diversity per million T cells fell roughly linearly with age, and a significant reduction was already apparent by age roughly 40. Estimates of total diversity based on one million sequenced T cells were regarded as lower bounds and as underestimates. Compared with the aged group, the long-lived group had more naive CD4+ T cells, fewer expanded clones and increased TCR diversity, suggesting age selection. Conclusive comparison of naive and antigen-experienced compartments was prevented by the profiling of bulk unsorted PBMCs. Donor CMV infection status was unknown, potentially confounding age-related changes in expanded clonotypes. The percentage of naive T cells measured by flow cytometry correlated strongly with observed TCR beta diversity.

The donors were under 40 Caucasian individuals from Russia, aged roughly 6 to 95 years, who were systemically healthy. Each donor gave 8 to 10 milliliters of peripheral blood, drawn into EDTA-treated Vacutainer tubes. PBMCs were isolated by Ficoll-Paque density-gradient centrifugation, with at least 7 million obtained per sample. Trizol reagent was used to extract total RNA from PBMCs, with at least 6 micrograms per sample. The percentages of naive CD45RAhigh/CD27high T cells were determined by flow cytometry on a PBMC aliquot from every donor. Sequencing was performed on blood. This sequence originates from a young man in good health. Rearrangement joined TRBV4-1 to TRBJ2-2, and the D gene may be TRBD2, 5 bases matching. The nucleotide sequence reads TGCGCCAGCAGGCCGGGGTCATCCGGGGAGCTGTTTTTT. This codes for CASRPGSSGELFF.